These 26 T cell receptor beta chains were sequenced from one sample in a study of blood T cell repertoires in COVID-19. Using immunoSEQ multiplex PCR, the repertoire was profiled, and TCRdb retains in-frame clones only, with some absent. The sample shows approximately 130,000 clones, approximately 83% of them seen only once. Input material: peripheral blood. The receptors stem from a man in his forties with active or convalescent COVID-19.

This clone was recorded once. The genes are TRBV7-2 and TRBJ2-1, with TRBD1 matching 9 bases. CDR1 is SGHTA and CDR2 is FQGNSA in the germline V gene. The CDR3 length is 17 residues. After removal of 3 bases from V and 5 bases from J, the junction contained 11 bases not matched to a gene. CDR3 sequence: CASSLVGTGTGNNEQFF. The DNA for the CDR3 is TGTGCCAGCAGCTTGGTGGGTACCGGGACAGGGAACAATGAGCAGTTCTTC. Variable domain in full (rest from reference TRBV7-2 and TRBJ2-1): GAGVSQSPSNKVTEKGKDVELRCDPISGHTALYWYRQSLGQGLEFLIYFQGNSAPDKSGLPSDRFSAERTGGSVSTLTIQRTQQEDSAVYLCASSLVGTGTGNNEQFFGPGTRLTVL.

The chain has TRBV5-1 and TRBJ2-3; D remains ambiguous. From germline, CDR1 is SGHRS and CDR2 YFSETQ. The CDR3 has 11 residues. The V gene lost 5 bases and the J gene lost 5 bases, with 6 bases spanning the gap. CDR3 nucleotides: TGCGCCAGCAGGCAGGAAGATACGCAGTATTTT. Amino acid sequence: CASRQEDTQYF.

The chain recombines TRBV7-2 with TRBJ1-3; D may be TRBD1 (6 bases). This CDR3 spans 14 amino acids. The germline V and J ends were trimmed by 5 bases and 4 bases, with 12 bases remaining between them. The germline V gene encodes CDR1 SGHTA and CDR2 FQGNSA. The CDR3 nucleotides are TGTGCCAGCAGCACCCAGGGGTTAGGAAACACCATATATTTT. It is translated as CASSTQGLGNTIYF.

The chain combines TRBV11-2 with TRBJ2-5; 11 nucleotides agree with TRBD1. CDR3 length: 15 residues. Trimming at V came to 4 bases and at J to 4 bases, leaving 5 bases not matched to a gene. Germline V gives CDR1 SGHAT, CDR2 FQNNGV. The CDR3 sequence is CASSSDRGRGETQYF. In DNA form, the CDR3 reads TGTGCCAGCAGCTCGGACAGGGGGCGCGGAGAGACCCAGTACTTC.

The chain recombines TRBV5-6 with TRBJ1-6; D uncertain. Trimming removed 0 bases at V and 9 bases at J, with 4 bases between. The CDR3 has 12 residues. Germline-derived CDR1 and CDR2 are SGHDT and YYEEEE. The CDR3 loop reads CASSLGSSPLHF. The CDR3 DNA is TGTGCCAGCAGCTTGGGCAGTTCACCCCTCCACTTT. Using reference TRBV5-6 and TRBJ1-6 for the parts outside the CDR3, the full variable domain is DAGVTQSPTHLIKTRGQQVTLRCSPKSGHDTVSWYQQALGQGPQFIFQYYEEEERQRGNFPDRFSGHQFPNYSSELNVNALLLGDSALYLCASSLGSSPLHFGNGTRLTVT.

This clone has just one count. The chain has TRBV2 and TRBJ2-2; 12 positions agree with TRBD1. The ends lost 5 bases at V and 6 bases at J; junction bases unmatched: 13. From germline, CDR1 is SNHLY and CDR2 FYNNEI. The CDR3 sequence is 18 residues long. The CDR3 DNA reads TGTGCCAGCAGTTCCCCCCCCTGGGACAGGGGGCTGTCCGGGGAGCTGTTTTTT. Translated, it gives CASSSPPWDRGLSGELFF.

The chain uses TRBV29-1 and TRBJ1-3; no clear D gene. This CDR3 has 11 amino acids. Per germline, CDR1 SQVTM and CDR2 ANQGSEA. Trimming cost V 3 bases and J 7 bases, with 7 bases left between them. The CDR3 spells CSVEVGNTIYF. In DNA, the CDR3 is TGCAGCGTTGAGGTCGGGAACACCATATATTTT.

Here the CDR3 DNA reads TGTGCCAGCAACGACAGGGTAGGCTACGAGCAGTACTTC. This encodes CASNDRVGYEQYF. V usage is TRBV7-2 and J usage is TRBJ2-7; 7 bases are shared with TRBD1. This CDR3 region has 13 residues. The V gene end was trimmed by 7 bases and the J gene end by 3 bases; junction bases not matched to a gene: 6. Germline assignment: CDR1 SGHTA and CDR2 FQGNSA.

CDR3 region: CASSQEGTGFSGTEAFF. For the CDR3, the DNA is TGTGCCAGCAGCCAAGAAGGTACAGGGTTCAGCGGCACTGAAGCTTTCTTT. The V and J genes are TRBV3-1 (or the pseudogene TRBV3-2) and TRBJ1-1; D perhaps matches TRBD1 (6 bases). The V gene's germline CDR1 is LGHDT and CDR2 YNNKEL (reference sequence). Trimming removed 0 bases at V and 4 bases at J, with 18 bases between. The CDR3 sequence is 17 residues long.

The V and J genes are TRBV9 and TRBJ2-7; 8 bases are a match to TRBD1. Germline CDR1 SGDLS, CDR2 YYNGEE. The junction had 6 bases not matched to a gene; V was cut back by 7 bases and J by 6 bases. The CDR3 is 12 amino acids. The CDR3, as DNA: TGTGCCAGCGGACAAGACAGGGGCGAGCAGTACTTC. Amino acid sequence: CASGQDRGEQYF.

For this clone: One end of the junction is discordant with germline, which a read error may explain. The chain recombines TRBV5-1 with TRBJ2-3; TRBD1 matches 7 bases. Germline V gene sequence: CDR1 SGHRS, CDR2 YFSETQ. CDR3 length equals 14 residues. This CDR3 reads CATSRDSQTDTQYF. DNA of the CDR3: TGCGCCACCAGCCGGGACAGCCAAACAGATACGCAGTATTTT.

This chain links TRBV7-9 with TRBJ2-3; TRBD1 matches 10 bases. The V segment lost 5 bases and the J segment 4 bases; nucleotides outside the gene matches: 6. This CDR3 comprises 15 residues. The germline CDR1 and CDR2 sequences are SEHNR and FQNEAQ (reference sequence). DNA for the CDR3: TGTGCCAGCAGCATCGGACAGGGGGTTGCAGATACGCAGTATTTT. Translated: CASSIGQGVADTQYF.

This sequence joins TRBV5-8 and TRBJ2-6; no clear D. CDR1 is SGHTS, CDR2 YDEGEE, per germline. V was pared by 4 bases and J by 4 bases, with 6 bases between. This CDR3 has 13 amino acids. The DNA for the CDR3 is TGTGCCAGCAGCCTCAGGGGGGCCAACGTCCTGACTTTC. Its protein product is CASSLRGANVLTF.

The gene calls are TRBV10-3 and TRBJ2-6; D is possibly TRBD1 (5 bases). Trimming removed 8 bases at V and 2 bases at J, with 16 bases between. Germline CDR1 and CDR2: ENHRY and SYGVKD. The CDR3 runs to 16 residues. The CDR3, as DNA: TGTGCCATCGCAGACAGCTCCGTTCCTGGGGCCAACGTCCTGACTTTC. Translating gives CAIADSSVPGANVLTF.

This sequence joins TRBV19 and TRBJ1-1; D remains unclear. Germline values: CDR1 LNHDA, CDR2 SQIVND (reference sequence). The CDR3 runs to 14 residues. V was cut by 6 bases and J by 3 bases, with 14 bases left in between. The CDR3 protein is CASRVYGRYTEAFF. CDR3 DNA sequence: TGTGCCAGTAGAGTCTACGGGAGATACACTGAAGCTTTCTTT.

V usage is TRBV7-2 and J usage is TRBJ1-2; perhaps TRBD1 as D (6 bases). The V end was cut by 4 bases, the J end by 1 base, with 16 bases between. Germline V gene lookup returns CDR1 SGHTA and CDR2 FQGNSA. This CDR3 is 16 amino acids long. CDR3 loop: CASSSPRTEFNYGYTF. The CDR3 DNA reads TGTGCCAGCAGCTCTCCCAGGACAGAATTTAACTATGGCTACACCTTC.

The J gene is TRBJ2-5, the V gene TRBV5-1; the match to TRBD2 covers 7 bases. J was trimmed by 4 bases and V by 8 bases; bases with no gene match: 5. CDR1 and CDR2 from the germline V gene are SGHRS and YFSETQ. CDR3 length: 12 residues. The CDR3 coding sequence is TGCGCCAGTTGGGAGGGGTCAGAGACCCAGTACTTC. Its translation is CASWEGSETQYF.

Written as DNA, the CDR3 is TGTGCCAGCAGCTTAGGGACAGGGGCACAGCCCCAGCATTTT. It translates to CASSLGTGAQPQHF. The gene calls are TRBV7-9 and TRBJ1-5, with 9 positions matching TRBD1. Germline V gene data show CDR1 as SEHNR and CDR2 as FQNEAQ (reference sequence). The CDR3 runs to 14 residues. J was trimmed by 7 bases and V by 1 base; bases with no gene match: 2.

The rearrangement uses TRBV27 and TRBJ1-2; D gene unclear. V was cut by 4 bases and J by 6 bases, with 15 bases left in between. Germline V gene sequence: CDR1 MNHEY, CDR2 SMNVEV (reference sequence). This CDR3 is built from 14 residues. CDR3 in amino acids: CASSSQINRDGYTF. CDR3 sequence (DNA): TGTGCCAGCAGTTCGCAAATTAACAGAGATGGCTACACCTTC.

This clone was found once. The chain has TRBV5-1 and TRBJ2-3, with TRBD2 matching 7 bases. The CDR3 contains 15 residues. Germline V gene data show CDR1 as SGHRS and CDR2 as YFSETQ. With V trimmed by 4 bases and J by 0 bases, 5 bases remained unmatched. In nucleotides, the CDR3 is TGCGCCAGCAGCAATAGCGGGTCTAGCACAGATACGCAGTATTTT. Residues: CASSNSGSSTDTQYF.

This clone was counted at least ten times. The chain has TRBV3-1 (or the pseudogene TRBV3-2) and TRBJ2-6, with a possible D match to TRBD1 (5 bases). Germline loops: CDR1 LGHDT, CDR2 YNNKEL (reference sequence). V was pared by 5 bases and J by 0 bases, with 17 bases between. This CDR3 is 18 amino acids long. The CDR3 protein is CASSTRRQQFSGANVLTF. The CDR3 DNA reads TGTGCCAGCAGCACAAGGCGACAGCAGTTCTCTGGGGCCAACGTCCTGACTTTC.

The V call is TRBV6-5, the J call TRBJ2-7, with 10 bases that match TRBD2. In germline, CDR1 is MNHEY, CDR2 SVGAGI. This CDR3 is built from 14 residues. The V segment lost 6 bases and the J segment 6 bases; nucleotides outside the gene matches: 8. The CDR3 DNA follows: TGTGCCAGCAGCCTAGCGGGGGTCCCCGGCGAGCAGTACTTC. Translation gives CASSLAGVPGEQYF.

The rearrangement links TRBV19 to TRBJ1-3; possibly TRBD1 for D (5 bases). This CDR3 has 14 amino acids. Trimming stripped 11 bases from V and 4 bases from J, with 18 bases between. The germline V gene encodes CDR1 LNHDA and CDR2 SQIVND (reference sequence). The CDR3 DNA reads TGTGCCCCTAGGGGTAGGCAGGTCGGAAACACCATATATTTT. This translates into CAPRGRQVGNTIYF.

The chain carries TRBV7-2 and TRBJ2-1, with D possibly TRBD2 on 7 matching bases. CDR1 and CDR2 (germline): SGHTA, FQGNSA. This CDR3 comprises 15 residues. V was cut by 2 bases and J by 7 bases, with 15 bases left in between. CDR3 DNA: TGTGCCAGCAGCTTAACAAGGGGGGGCCAGAATGAGCAGTTCTTC. Protein: CASSLTRGGQNEQFF.

The chain links TRBV6-5 to TRBJ1-1; TRBD1 is a possible D gene (5 bases). This CDR3 has 11 residues. The ends were cut back, 10 bases at V and 4 bases at J, with 10 bases in the middle. Germline loops: CDR1 MNHEY, CDR2 SVGAGI. CDR3 amino acids: CATHGGTEAFF. The DNA for the CDR3 is TGTGCCACGCACGGGGGCACTGAAGCTTTCTTT.

V usage is TRBV29-1 and J usage is TRBJ1-2; 8 nucleotides agree with TRBD1. Unmatched junction bases numbered 7, after V lost 3 bases and J lost 10 bases. The CDR3 is 12 residues long. Germline CDR1 and CDR2: SQVTM and ANQGSEA. CDR3 residues: CSVDTGGSVYTF. The CDR3 DNA sequence: TGCAGCGTTGATACAGGGGGTTCCGTCTACACCTTC.